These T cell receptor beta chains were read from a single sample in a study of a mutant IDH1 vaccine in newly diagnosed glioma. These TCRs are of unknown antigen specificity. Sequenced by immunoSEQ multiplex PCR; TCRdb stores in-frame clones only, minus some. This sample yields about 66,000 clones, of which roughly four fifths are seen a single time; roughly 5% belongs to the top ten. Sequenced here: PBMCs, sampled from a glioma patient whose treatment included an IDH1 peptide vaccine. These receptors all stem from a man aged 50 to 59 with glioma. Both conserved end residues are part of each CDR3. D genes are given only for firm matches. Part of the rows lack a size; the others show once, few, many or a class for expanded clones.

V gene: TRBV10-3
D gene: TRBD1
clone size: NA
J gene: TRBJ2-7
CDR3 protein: CAISEPGTGGYEQYF
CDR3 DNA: TGTGCCATCAGTGAGCCCGGGACAGGGGGCTACGAGCAGTACTTC

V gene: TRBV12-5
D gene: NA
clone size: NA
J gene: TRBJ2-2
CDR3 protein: CASGLVMAENTGELFF
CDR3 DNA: TGTGCTAGTGGTTTGGTTATGGCAGAGAACACCGGGGAGCTGTTTTTT

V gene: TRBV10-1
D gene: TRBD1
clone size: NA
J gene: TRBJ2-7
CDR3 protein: CASSQKDRDLPLCSYEQYF
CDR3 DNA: TGCGCCAGCAGCCAAAAGGACAGGGACCTACCCCTATGCTCCTACGAGCAGTACTTC

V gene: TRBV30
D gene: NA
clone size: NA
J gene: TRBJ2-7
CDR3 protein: CAWSVPPQFYEQYF
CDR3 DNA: TGTGCCTGGAGTGTGCCACCGCAGTTCTACGAGCAGTACTTC

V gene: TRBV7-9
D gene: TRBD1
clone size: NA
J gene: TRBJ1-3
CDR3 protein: CASSLGSDRAGNTIYF
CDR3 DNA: TGTGCCAGCAGCTTGGGATCCGACAGGGCTGGAAACACCATATATTTT

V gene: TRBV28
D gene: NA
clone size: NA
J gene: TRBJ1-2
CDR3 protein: CASSPHSETRGYTF
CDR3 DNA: TGTGCCAGCAGTCCCCACTCGGAAACTCGTGGCTACACCTTC

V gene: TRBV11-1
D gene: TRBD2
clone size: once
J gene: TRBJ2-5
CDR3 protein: CASSLEAGGVETQYF
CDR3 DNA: TGTGCCAGCAGCTTAGAAGCGGGGGGGGTTGAGACCCAGTACTTC

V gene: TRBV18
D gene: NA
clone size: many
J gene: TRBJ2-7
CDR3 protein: CASSPGRGAYF
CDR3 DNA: TGTGCCAGCTCACCAGGCAGGGGCGCGTACTTC

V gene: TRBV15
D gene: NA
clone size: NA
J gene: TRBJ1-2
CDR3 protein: CATSRGTNYGYTF
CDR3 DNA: TGTGCCACCAGCAGAGGTACTAACTATGGCTACACCTTC

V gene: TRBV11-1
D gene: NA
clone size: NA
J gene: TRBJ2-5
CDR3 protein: CASSLEQVKETQYF
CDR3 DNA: TGTGCCAGCAGCTTGGAACAGGTGAAAGAGACCCAGTACTTC

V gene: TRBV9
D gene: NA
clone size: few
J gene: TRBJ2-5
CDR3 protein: CASSWTATWDQETQYF
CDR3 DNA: TGTGCCAGCAGTTGGACAGCTACGTGGGACCAAGAGACCCAGTACTTC

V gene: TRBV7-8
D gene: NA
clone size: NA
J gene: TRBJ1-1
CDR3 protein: CASSLRAAEAFF
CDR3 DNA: TGTGCCAGCAGCTTACGGGCAGCAGAAGCTTTCTTT

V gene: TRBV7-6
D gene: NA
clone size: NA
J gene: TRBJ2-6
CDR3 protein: CASSPSGSSGANVLTF
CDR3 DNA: TGTGCCAGCAGCCCGAGTGGCAGCTCTGGGGCCAACGTCCTGACTTTC

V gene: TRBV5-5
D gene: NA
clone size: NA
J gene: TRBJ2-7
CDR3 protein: CASSLAGFPYEQYF
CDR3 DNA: TGTGCCAGCAGCTTGGCAGGGTTCCCCTACGAGCAGTACTTC

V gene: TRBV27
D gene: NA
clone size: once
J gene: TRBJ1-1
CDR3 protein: CASGIGHNTEAFF
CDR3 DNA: TGTGCCTCAGGGATAGGGCATAACACTGAAGCTTTCTTT

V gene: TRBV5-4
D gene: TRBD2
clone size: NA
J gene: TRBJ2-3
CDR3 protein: CASSTSGGRTQYF
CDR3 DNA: TGTGCCAGCAGCACCTCGGGGGGTCGTACGCAGTATTTT

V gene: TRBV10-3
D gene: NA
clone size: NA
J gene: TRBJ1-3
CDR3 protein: CAISESDGHSGNTIYF
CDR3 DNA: TGTGCCATCAGTGAGTCGGACGGTCACTCTGGAAACACCATATATTTT

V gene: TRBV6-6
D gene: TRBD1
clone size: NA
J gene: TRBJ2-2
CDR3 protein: CASSSGQGWTGELFF
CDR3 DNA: TGTGCCAGCAGTTCGGGACAGGGGTGGACCGGGGAGCTGTTTTTT

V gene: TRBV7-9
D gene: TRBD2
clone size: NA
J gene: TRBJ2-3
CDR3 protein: CASSLGTSGITDTQYF
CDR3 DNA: TGTGCCAGCAGCTTAGGGACTAGCGGGATCACAGATACGCAGTATTTT

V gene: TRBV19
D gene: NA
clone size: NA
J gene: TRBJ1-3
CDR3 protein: CASCHTGTGNTIYF
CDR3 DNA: TGTGCCAGTTGTCATACAGGTACTGGAAACACCATATATTTT

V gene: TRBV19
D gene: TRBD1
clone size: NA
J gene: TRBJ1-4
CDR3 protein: CASSLSTGRREKLFF
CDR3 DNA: TGTGCCAGTAGTCTCTCGACAGGGCGGCGCGAAAAACTGTTTTTT

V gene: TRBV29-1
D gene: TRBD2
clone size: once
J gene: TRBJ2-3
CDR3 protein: CSDLAGGVTDTQYF
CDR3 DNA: TGCAGCGACTTAGCGGGGGGGGTCACAGATACGCAGTATTTT

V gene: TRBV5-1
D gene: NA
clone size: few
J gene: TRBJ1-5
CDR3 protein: CASSTGGLNQPQHF
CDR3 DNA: TGCGCCAGCAGTACCGGAGGCCTCAATCAGCCCCAGCATTTT

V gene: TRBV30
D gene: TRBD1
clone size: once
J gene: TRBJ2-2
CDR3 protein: CAWSFTGGAVTGELFF
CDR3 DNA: TGTGCCTGGAGTTTTACAGGGGGCGCGGTCACCGGGGAGCTGTTTTTT